The source of this TCR beta chain is a study of shared clonotypes between healthy human individuals. General study points: Naive CD4 clonotypes were shared across a handful of donors at roughly 5%.

The CDR3 spans 15 residues. V lost 5 bases and J 5 bases, leaving 16 bases between the germline ends. Germline V gene data show CDR1 as MGHDK and CDR2 as SYGVNS. The assay was immunoSEQ multiplex PCR, and TCRdb's table has in-frame clones only and misses some. The sample lists over a million clones; around three quarters were seen once. A note on this clone: Its antigen is unknown.

This sequence originates from a man between 18 and 29 years old in good health. Some clones in this sample may be carry-over from other donors' samples. The specimen sequenced was memory CD4+ T cells from PBMCs. Subset meaning: CD45RA-negative fraction. J is TRBJ1-5 and V is TRBV25-1, with D possibly TRBD1 on 5 matching bases. The CDR3 reads CASSPSDRAYQPQHF. CDR3 DNA sequence: TGTGCCAGCAGTCCCAGTGACAGAGCGTATCAGCCCCAGCATTTT.